The 10 T cell receptor beta chains given below trace back to one sample, sequenced in a study of hypomethylating agent response in myelodysplastic syndrome (dated by TCRdb to about 2021). Preparation of the library involved the immunoSEQ multiplex PCR assay. TCRdb retrieved this table from immuneACCESS and kept in-frame rearrangements only. Not all clones are present; in checked studies, unresolved V genes account for under half, and no reason is known for the remainder. The sample includes about 5,700 clones, with less than 85% observed a single time. The top ten constitute 9.5% to 13% of the sample. The specimen comprised bone marrow, sampled before or after starting hypomethylating agent treatment for myelodysplastic syndrome (not recorded which). These receptor sequences come from a human donor with myelodysplastic syndrome.

The chain employs TRBV6-5 and TRBJ2-7; no reliable D call. There are 15 residues in the CDR3. Trimming stripped 0 bases from V and 2 bases from J, with 11 bases between. The V gene's germline CDR1 is MNHEY and CDR2 SVGAGI. In DNA, the CDR3 is TGTGCCAGCAGTTACTCGTCAGCGTTTACCTACGAGCAGTACTTC. Protein product: CASSYSSAFTYEQYF.

The CDR3 reads CASSLSGQGMNTEAFF. The CDR3 nucleotides are TGTGCCAGCAGTTTATCAGGTCAGGGAATGAACACTGAAGCTTTCTTT. The V call is TRBV27, the J call TRBJ1-1; the D gene is possibly TRBD1 (5 bases). V was cut by 0 bases and J by 0 bases, with 11 bases left in between. Per germline, CDR1 MNHEY and CDR2 SMNVEV (reference sequence). CDR3 length equals 16 residues.

This chain links TRBV5-1 with TRBJ1-1; possible D gene TRBD1, 6 bases. Per the germline V gene, CDR1 is SGHRS and CDR2 is YFSETQ. This CDR3 is 17 amino acids long. Trimming removed 4 bases at V and 1 base at J, with 20 bases between. The CDR3 here is CASSPRTGALGNTEAFF. CDR3 coding DNA: TGCGCCAGCAGCCCCCGGACGGGGGCCTTAGGGAACACTGAAGCTTTCTTT.

The rearrangement links TRBV4-1 to TRBJ1-1; D unresolved. This CDR3 has 15 amino acids. Trimming removed 0 bases at V and 1 base at J, with 9 bases between. Germline CDR1 is MGHRA and CDR2 is YSYEKL. CDR3 protein: CASSQDRVSNTEAFF. DNA of the CDR3: TGCGCCAGCAGCCAAGATCGGGTTTCGAACACTGAAGCTTTCTTT.

The V call is TRBV2, the J call TRBJ1-2; D ambiguous. The CDR3 extends over 13 amino acids. V lost 7 bases, J lost 2 bases, and 11 bases lay in between. CDR1 and CDR2 (germline): SNHLY, FYNNEI. The CDR3 here is CASNMEVNYGYTF. Here the CDR3 DNA reads TGTGCCAGCAATATGGAGGTGAACTATGGCTACACCTTC. The full variable domain, rest sourced from reference TRBV2 and TRBJ1-2, is EPEVTQTPSHQVTQMGQEVILRCVPISNHLYFYWYRQILGQKVEFLVSFYNNEISEKSEIFDDQFSVERPDGSNFTLKIRSTKLEDSAMYFCASNMEVNYGYTFGSGTRLTVV.

J is TRBJ1-6 and V is TRBV5-6; TRBD1 aligns across 9 bases. The CDR3 covers 15 residues. CDR1 SGHDT and CDR2 YYEEEE come from the germline V gene. After removal of 0 bases from V and 7 bases from J, the junction contained 2 bases not matched to a gene. CDR3 residues: CASSLETGGNSPLHF. The CDR3 DNA is TGTGCCAGCAGCTTGGAGACAGGGGGGAATTCACCCCTCCACTTT.

This clone was observed once. This chain connects TRBV5-8 to TRBJ1-6; D is uncertain. The CDR3 has 15 residues. In germline, CDR1 is SGHTS, CDR2 YDEGEE. Trimming left V 0 bases short and J 7 bases short, with 11 bases between. CDR3 DNA: TGTGCCAGCAGCTTGGCGGCATTACCCAATTCACCCCTCCACTTT. Protein: CASSLAALPNSPLHF.

The chain joins TRBV27 to TRBJ1-2; 10 nucleotides line up with TRBD1. Trimming removed 3 bases from V and 5 bases from J; junction bases left unmatched: 9. There are 16 residues in the CDR3. The V gene's germline CDR1 is MNHEY and CDR2 SMNVEV (reference sequence). CDR3: CASSLRETGGVYGYTF. CDR3 in DNA: TGTGCCAGCAGTTTGAGGGAGACAGGGGGCGTTTATGGCTACACCTTC.

The chain employs TRBV6-5 and TRBJ1-1, with a weak D call TRBD1 (5 bases). This CDR3 comprises 13 residues. Germline lookup yields CDR1 MNHEY and CDR2 SVGAGI. V was shortened by 7 bases and J by 9 bases, with 18 bases between the two germline ends. Here the CDR3 DNA reads TGTGCCAGCACCCCCCCAGGGATTGACAAAGCTTTCTTT. This encodes CASTPPGIDKAFF.

The rearrangement uses TRBV7-2 and TRBJ2-2; D may be TRBD1 (6 bases). The CDR3 extends over 14 amino acids. V was cut by 5 bases and J by 5 bases, with 12 bases left in between. Germline V lookup: CDR1 SGHTA, CDR2 FQGNSA. The CDR3 reads CASSLLGQTGELFF. In DNA form, the CDR3 reads TGTGCCAGCAGCCTCCTAGGACAGACCGGGGAGCTGTTTTTT.